This T cell receptor beta chain is drawn from a study of low-dose radiotherapy and immunotherapy resistance in tumors (dated by TCRdb to 2021 to 2024). With respect to the entire study: In Cohort 1, each fraction delivered 0.5 Gy every 2 weeks, and the prescribed total PTV dose was 6.5 Gy. Starting on cycle 1 day 1, patients took 300 mg of aspirin by mouth once a day for four cycles. Trial participants were not randomized into treatment groups. Nivolumab was administered intravenously as a 240 mg flat dose every two weeks, and ipilimumab was administered intravenously at 1 mg/kg every six weeks. Eight patients were included in the translational analysis, namely three from the first dose cohort plus the first five from the second dose cohort. Patients in Cohort 2 were given 1 Gy per fraction every two weeks, for a total of 13 Gy across 26 weeks. Intravenous cyclophosphamide at 200 mg/m2 was administered every two weeks, one day ahead of each radiation and immunotherapy administration.

Via the germline V gene, CDR1 is SQVTM and CDR2 ANQGSEA. From cysteine to phenylalanine, the CDR3 is 14 amino acids long. The CDR3 DNA has 42 bases and is translated from base 1. V sheds 5 bases and J sheds 4 bases, leaving 17 bases between their ends. The time point label on this specimen signifies: after trial treatment. The label giving this sample's treatment or condition can be read as: LDRT plus nivolumab, ipilimumab, low-dose cyclophosphamide and aspirin (RACIN trial). The donors came from RACIN, which was a single-arm phase I dose-escalation trial that paired nivolumab and ipilimumab with aspirin, low-dose cyclophosphamide and low-dose radiotherapy. To be eligible, a patient needed to have an advanced solid tumor that was TIL-negative. The sample holds many counts of this clonotype. No cognate antigen has been identified for it. Base quality data are lacking; no much larger clone is found one base away.

Instrument used: Illumina HiSeq 2500. To make first-strand cDNA, Superscript III was used along with a set of TRAV- and TRBV-specific primers so that both the TCRalpha and TCRbeta chains were covered. A roughly 21-cycle PCR with Phusion amplified the TCRs, pairing a constant-region primer with the adapter that was attached to the V primers. Isolated mRNA was amplified with the MessageAmp II aRNA Amplification Kit, using a roughly 15-hour in vitro transcription at 37°C. mRNA for TCR sequencing was isolated with the Dynabeads mRNA DIRECT Purification Kit. Indexed Illumina adapters were added in a second roughly 25-cycle Phusion PCR, and the resulting products were purified with AMPure XP beads. As for the authors' bioinformatics: Using custom Perl scripts, TCR sequences encoding the same protein were pooled, out-of-frame sequences were removed, and the abundance of each clonotype was computed. TCR sequences supported by only a single read were excluded from analysis. Among the metrics used to describe the repertoires were Shannon entropy, Gini index, clonality, richness, and the frequency of TCRs shared between repertoires. TCRdb ran its own pipeline on the public reads, namely fastp trimming at Q25 and MiXCR clone calling, and kept in-frame beta chains. Rows with a matching CDR3 protein are joined into one entry that keeps the most common DNA and genes. The V and J calls and clone size are TCRdb's, not the authors'. For this sample the table gives roughly 100,000 distinct CDR3 sequences, of which roughly 20% were detected only once. Of the sample, 4.1% is held by the ten largest clones.

The V and J segments used are TRBV29-1 and TRBJ1-2; TRBD1 is a weak D gene call, 5 bases matching. This TCR was recovered from a male donor with prostate cancer. The sample was PBMCs, taken after low-dose radiotherapy plus immunotherapy. The base sequence is TGCAGCGTTTATTCGGGGGGTTTCTCCTATGGCTACACCTTC. Translation gives CSVYSGGFSYGYTF.